This entry features one T cell receptor beta chain sequence. As yet, its antigen is unknown. The PCR had 60 Vbeta and 13 Jbeta primers. Data came from immunoSEQ multiplex PCR; TCRdb stores just in-frame clones and leaves some out. Altogether 150,000 to 200,000 clones are present, around 80% being singletons, with the ten largest covering 1.9%. This sample was taken from a study of cytomegalovirus exposure and HLA in healthy donors. General study points: The authors enumerated 164 TCR beta chains as linked to cytomegalovirus.

This TCR derives from a human donor in good health. The sequenced sample was PBMCs.

CDR3 DNA: TGTGCCAGCTCAAGCCGGGACAGCTCCTACGAGCAGTACTTC. Translation: CASSSRDSSYEQYF. V usage is TRBV18 and J usage is TRBJ2-7; TRBD1 matches at 7 bases. Trimming removed 5 bases from V and 0 bases from J; junction bases left unmatched: 4. Germline lookup yields CDR1 KGHSH and CDR2 LQKENI. The CDR3 has 14 residues.